The source of this TCR beta chain is a study of blood T cell repertoires in COVID-19. Study-level information: T cells, B-cell-depleted T cells, or PBMCs provided the cDNA or gDNA that served as material.

Some clones are missing from TCRdb's copy, which holds only in-frame ones; the method was immunoSEQ multiplex PCR. The sample carries roughly 100,000 clones, approximately 80% recorded once. V lost 4 bases to trimming and J lost 3 bases, with 9 bases between them. Germline V gene data show CDR1 as SGHNT and CDR2 as YYREEE (reference sequence). CDR3 length: 13 amino acids. Sequenced input: peripheral blood. This receptor was taken from an elderly man with acute or convalescent COVID-19. The J gene is TRBJ2-3, the V gene TRBV5-4; no clear D gene. The CDR3 here is CASSAYETDTQYF. CDR3 coding DNA: TGTGCCAGCAGCGCCTACGAGACAGATACGCAGTATTTT.